A single sample is the source of the 13 T cell receptor beta chains below, sequenced in a study of T cell changes during pregnancy in multiple sclerosis. The protocol was immunoSEQ multiplex PCR, while the TCRdb copy is restricted to in-frame clones and leaves out a portion. The sample includes around 120,000 clones, 91% of them seen just once. Sequenced material: peripheral blood, taken after pregnancy. These receptors were obtained from a female donor with multiple sclerosis, enrolled in a pregnancy study.

The DNA for the CDR3 is TGCGCCAGCAGCCAAATGACAGGGGGCACTGAAGCTTTCTTT. This sequence encodes CASSQMTGGTEAFF. V usage is TRBV4-1 and J usage is TRBJ1-1, with 9 bases matching TRBD1. Germline assignment: CDR1 MGHRA and CDR2 YSYEKL. This CDR3 spans 14 amino acids. V shed 2 bases, J shed 4 bases, and the junction held 2 bases outside the gene matches.

This sequence joins TRBV4-1 and TRBJ1-5; 8 positions agree with TRBD1. The CDR3 spans 16 residues. The V segment lost 1 base and the J segment 2 bases; nucleotides outside the gene matches: 4. Germline CDR1 reads MGHRA; CDR2 reads YSYEKL. The CDR3, as DNA: TGCGCCAGCAGCCAAGGGGACAGGTACGGCAATCAGCCCCAGCATTTT. It codes for CASSQGDRYGNQPQHF.

The rearrangement uses TRBV18 and TRBJ1-3; possible D gene TRBD1, 6 bases. This CDR3 spans 15 amino acids. Trimming removed 0 bases from V and 2 bases from J, with 8 bases in between. Germline V lookup: CDR1 KGHSH, CDR2 LQKENI. CDR3 region: CASSPPAGAGNTIYF. CDR3 DNA sequence: TGTGCCAGCTCACCACCGGCAGGGGCTGGAAACACCATATATTTT.

In its sample, this clone ranks as medium-sized. The rearrangement joins TRBV5-8 to TRBJ1-2; the match to TRBD1 covers 7 bases. This CDR3 contains 15 residues. Trimming took 3 bases from V and 0 from J; bases not matched to a gene: 5. In germline, CDR1 is SGHTS, CDR2 YDEGEE. CDR3 in amino acids: CASSSATGTNYGYTF. The CDR3 DNA follows: TGTGCCAGCAGCTCGGCGACAGGGACTAACTATGGCTACACCTTC.

The chain employs TRBV5-1 and TRBJ2-7; TRBD2 is a possible D gene (6 bases). From germline, CDR1 is SGHRS and CDR2 YFSETQ. V lost 5 bases, J lost 2 bases, and 11 bases lay in between. The CDR3 runs to 13 residues. CDR3 in amino acids: CASRGTAAYEQYF. The CDR3 DNA reads as TGCGCCAGCAGGGGGACTGCGGCCTACGAGCAGTACTTC.

This clone is a singleton in its sample. The genes are TRBV11-2 and TRBJ1-6; D not certain. The CDR3 consists of 12 residues. V was cut by 4 bases and J by 16 bases, with 14 bases left in between. Germline V gene sequence: CDR1 SGHAT, CDR2 FQNNGV. In DNA, the CDR3 is TGTGCCAGCAGCTCGATCGGGTATCCGCTCCACTTT. It encodes CASSSIGYPLHF.

The chain carries TRBV9 and TRBJ1-1; tentatively, D is TRBD1 (6 bases). There are 16 residues in the CDR3. V gave up 3 bases and J gave up 1 base, with 16 bases separating them. CDR1 is SGDLS, CDR2 YYNGEE, per germline. CDR3 residues: CASSAFSGTPNTEAFF. The CDR3 region has the DNA TGTGCCAGCAGCGCCTTTTCCGGGACACCGAACACTGAAGCTTTCTTT. Using reference TRBV9 and TRBJ1-1 for the parts outside the CDR3, the full variable domain is DSGVTQTPKHLITATGQRVTLRCSPRSGDLSVYWYQQSLDQGLQFLIQYYNGEERAKGNILERFSAQQFPDLHSELNLSSLELGDSALYFCASSAFSGTPNTEAFFGQGTRLTVV.

The V call is TRBV5-4, the J call TRBJ1-2; 8 bases map to TRBD1. Germline trimming cut 0 bases from V and 4 bases from J; bases unmatched to any gene: 2. This CDR3 is built from 14 residues. Germline loops: CDR1 SGHNT, CDR2 YYREEE (reference sequence). CDR3 in DNA: TGTGCCAGCAGCTTGGGGACAGGGTCCTATGGCTACACCTTC. Protein sequence: CASSLGTGSYGYTF.

V gene TRBV6-5 combines with J gene TRBJ1-3; the D is unclear. With 8 bases removed from V and 0 bases from J, the gap between germline ends came to 8 bases. Germline loops: CDR1 MNHEY, CDR2 SVGAGI. The CDR3 is made up of 13 amino acids. This chain's CDR3 is CASRGGSGNTIYF. The CDR3 coding sequence is TGTGCCAGCCGCGGCGGCTCTGGAAACACCATATATTTT.

The chain combines TRBV5-6 with TRBJ1-5; TRBD1 agrees at 9 bases. CDR1 is SGHDT and CDR2 is YYEEEE in the germline V gene. The CDR3 totals 16 residues. V shed 4 bases, J shed 2 bases, and the junction held 7 bases outside the gene matches. The CDR3 sequence is CASSVNRGQGNQPQHF. The CDR3 region has the DNA TGTGCCAGCAGCGTTAACAGGGGGCAGGGCAATCAGCCCCAGCATTTT.

This clone was seen a few times. The V gene is TRBV11-2, the J gene TRBJ2-3, with D maybe TRBD1 (5 bases). This CDR3 region has 12 residues. The germline V gene has CDR1 SGHAT and CDR2 FQNNGV. V dropped 5 bases and J dropped 7 bases, with 10 bases sitting between them. The CDR3 DNA follows: TGTGCCAGCAGCCAGGACACCCATACGCAGTATTTT. Protein: CASSQDTHTQYF. Full variable domain (outside the CDR3, taken from reference TRBV11-2 and TRBJ2-3): EAGVAQSPRYKIIEKRQSVAFWCNPISGHATLYWYQQILGQGPKLLIQFQNNGVVDDSQLPKDRFSAERLKGVDSTLKIQPAKLEDSAVYLCASSQDTHTQYFGPGTRLTVL.

The rearrangement joins TRBV11-2 to TRBJ2-7; D is perhaps TRBD1 (5 bases). Germline CDR1 SGHAT, CDR2 FQNNGV. Trimming cost V 4 bases and J 2 bases, with 15 bases left between them. The CDR3 sequence is 15 residues long. The CDR3, as DNA: TGTGCCAGCAGCTCGATATTGGACATCGCCTACGAGCAGTACTTC. This sequence encodes CASSSILDIAYEQYF.

CDR3 protein: CASSISIADRSGNTIYF. The CDR3, as DNA: TGTGCCAGTAGTATTAGCATCGCGGACAGATCTGGAAACACCATATATTTT. The chain is built from TRBV19 and TRBJ1-3; maybe TRBD1 (6 bases). The V and J ends lost 3 bases and 1 base respectively, with 16 bases between them. CDR3 length equals 17 residues. Germline CDR1 and CDR2: LNHDA and SQIVND (reference sequence).